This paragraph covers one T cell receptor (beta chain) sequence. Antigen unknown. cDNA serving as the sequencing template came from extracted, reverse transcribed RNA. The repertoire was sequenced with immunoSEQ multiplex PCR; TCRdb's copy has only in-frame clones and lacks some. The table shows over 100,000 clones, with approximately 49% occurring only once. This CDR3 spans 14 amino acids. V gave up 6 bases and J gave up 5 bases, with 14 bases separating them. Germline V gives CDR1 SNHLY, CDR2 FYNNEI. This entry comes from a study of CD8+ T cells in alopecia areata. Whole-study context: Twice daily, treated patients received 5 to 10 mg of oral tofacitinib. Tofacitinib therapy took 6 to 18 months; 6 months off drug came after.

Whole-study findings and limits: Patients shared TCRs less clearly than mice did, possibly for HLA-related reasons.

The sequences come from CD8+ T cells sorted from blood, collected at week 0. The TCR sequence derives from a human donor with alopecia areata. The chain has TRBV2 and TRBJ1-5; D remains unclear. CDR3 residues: CASREKGLHQPQHF. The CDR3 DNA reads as TGTGCCAGCAGGGAAAAGGGCCTTCATCAGCCCCAGCATTTT.